The T cell receptor (beta chain) under discussion was sequenced for a study of molecular identifiers for immune sequencing clone quantification. Study-level results: Whereas naive cells kept under 1% of molecules in clones above 20 RNA copies, such clones held over 99% in effectors.

TCRdb ran MiXCR on the PCR reads and lists one entry per CDR3 protein. The table includes about 640,000 distinct CDR3 sequences, nearly 20% detected once. Sorting isolated naive CD8 T cells as CD8+CD4-CCR7+CD45RA+ events. This clonotype was seen ten or more times. The antigen remains unidentified. V lost 8 bases, J lost 4 bases, and 16 bases lay in between. The CDR3 covers 14 residues. The V call is TRBV12-3 or TRBV12-4, the J call TRBJ2-3; possible D gene TRBD2, 7 bases. Material for sequencing was naive CD8+ T cells from blood, with Jurkat cell RNA spiked in. Subset here: FACS-sorted CD8+CD4-CCR7+CD45RA+ naive T cells. The clonotype was recovered from a human donor in good health. Some libraries in this study had Jurkat cell RNA spiked in. The CDR3 protein is CASVWGGRADTQYF. The CDR3, as DNA: TGTGCCAGCGTATGGGGGGGCCGTGCAGATACGCAGTATTTT.